This T cell receptor (beta chain) was recovered during a study of blood T cell repertoires in COVID-19. As handled by the study authors: Estimation of nucleated cell counts relied on the amplification of reference gene primers. The method was immunoSEQ multiplex PCR; TCRdb's version includes in-frame clones alone and lacks a portion of them. That table furnishes V, J and clone size, whereas the DNA furnished D and trimming. Of about 250,000 clones in the sample, 90% are singletons; the top ten hold 2.1%. The sequence was collected from a woman aged 55-69 years with COVID-19, enrolled during active disease. The sequencing input was peripheral blood.

CDR3 sequence (DNA): TGTGCCAGCAGCGTAGGGGCGGGGGGGCCCCCAGATACGCAGTATTTT. Translating it yields CASSVGAGGPPDTQYF. The rearrangement links TRBV9 to TRBJ2-3; 9 bases align to TRBD2. After removal of 0 bases from V and 4 bases from J, the junction contained 6 bases not matched to a gene. CDR1 SGDLS and CDR2 YYNGEE come from the germline V gene. This CDR3 contains 16 residues.